This T cell receptor beta chain was profiled in a study of cytomegalovirus exposure and HLA in healthy donors. The CDR3 spans 12 residues. V lost 5 bases and J 6 bases, leaving 8 bases between the germline ends. Germline V gene data show CDR1 as SEHNR and CDR2 as FQNEAQ (reference sequence). The PCR used 60 Vbeta and 13 Jbeta primers. The protocol was immunoSEQ multiplex PCR, while the TCRdb copy is restricted to in-frame clones and leaves out a portion. The sample contains about 160,000 clones, around 80% of which appear only once. This clone has more than one count but fewer than ten. Each donor's status was that of a healthy bone marrow donor.

The chain recombines TRBV7-9 with TRBJ2-1; D remains ambiguous. Source material: PBMCs. The source is a male donor in good health and CMV-seropositive. The CDR3 here is CASSLEVNEQFF. DNA for the CDR3: TGTGCCAGCAGCCTCGAGGTCAATGAGCAGTTCTTC.